A selection of T cell receptor beta chains follows, all from one sample in a study of identifying expanded T cells in peripheral blood. Data came from immunoSEQ multiplex PCR; TCRdb stores just in-frame clones and leaves some out. There are over 90,000 clones in the sample; around 89% occur only once, and roughly an eighth lies in the top ten. The sample comprised blood. These receptors all stem from a person aged 18-70 years in good health. CDR3s include the opening cysteine and the closing phenylalanine or tryptophan. The order of the fields is V gene, D gene, J gene, clone size, CDR3 DNA, CDR3 protein. The D gene is left open where the match is weak. A row's size may be missing; if present it is once, few, many or a size class.

V: TRBV6-6
D: TRBD2
J: TRBJ2-5
size: NA
DNA: TGTGCCAGCAGTTCTCGGACTAGCGGGGGCCAAGAGACCCAGTACTTC
CDR3: CASSSRTSGGQETQYF

V: TRBV4-2
D: NA
J: TRBJ2-1
size: NA
DNA: TGTGCCAGCAGCCAAGTGGGTGTGGGCAATGAGCAGTTCTTC
CDR3: CASSQVGVGNEQFF

V: TRBV9
D: NA
J: TRBJ1-4
size: NA
DNA: TGTGCACAAGTCCCGTTGGCTAATGAAAAACTGTTTTTT
CDR3: CAQVPLANEKLFF

V: TRBV19
D: NA
J: TRBJ2-5
size: NA
DNA: TGTGCCAGTAGTATAATGTTCGAGGAGACCCAGTACTTC
CDR3: CASSIMFEETQYF

V: TRBV4-2
D: TRBD2
J: TRBJ2-1
size: many
DNA: TGTGCCAGCAGCCAAGCCTCCTTGAGCGGGGGGGGGCATGAGCAGTTCTTC
CDR3: CASSQASLSGGGHEQFF

V: TRBV28
D: NA
J: TRBJ2-7
size: once
DNA: TGTGCCAGCACCACGGGACACGCGACCTACGAGCAGTACTTC
CDR3: CASTTGHATYEQYF

V: TRBV6-5
D: TRBD1
J: TRBJ1-2
size: few
DNA: TGTGCCAGCAGTTACTCTCGCCAGGGGGCAAAGGGCTACACCTTC
CDR3: CASSYSRQGAKGYTF

V: TRBV27
D: NA
J: TRBJ1-4
size: NA
DNA: TGTGCCAGCAGTTCATATGGTACTGCAACTAATGAAAAACTGTTTTTT
CDR3: CASSSYGTATNEKLFF

V: TRBV5-6
D: TRBD1
J: TRBJ1-6
size: NA
DNA: TGTGCCAGCAGCACTTCTGGGACAGGGTCTTCACCCCTCCACTTT
CDR3: CASSTSGTGSSPLHF

V: TRBV11-1
D: TRBD1
J: TRBJ1-1
size: NA
DNA: TGTGCCAGCAGCTTAGAGGGGGACAGTGAAGCTTTCTTT
CDR3: CASSLEGDSEAFF

V: TRBV9
D: TRBD1
J: TRBJ1-2
size: NA
DNA: TGTGCCAGCAGCGCCCAGGGACAGGATGGCTACACCTTC
CDR3: CASSAQGQDGYTF

V: TRBV29-1
D: TRBD2
J: TRBJ2-3
size: NA
DNA: TGCAGCGTTGAAAACCCTAGCGGGAGGCGGGATACGCAGTATTTT
CDR3: CSVENPSGRRDTQYF

V: TRBV23-1
D: NA
J: TRBJ2-1
size: NA
DNA: TGCGCCAGCAGTCAATTGACCTGCCGGGACTCCTACAATGAGCAGTTCTTC
CDR3: CASSQLTCRDSYNEQFF

V: TRBV11-2
D: NA
J: TRBJ2-1
size: NA
DNA: TGTGCCAGCAGCTTAGATGGGACTGGGTGGGGTGAGCAGTTCTTC
CDR3: CASSLDGTGWGEQFF

V: TRBV19
D: NA
J: TRBJ1-2
size: NA
DNA: TGTGCCAGTAGTATCTGGCAGAACAACTATGGCTACACCTTC
CDR3: CASSIWQNNYGYTF

V: TRBV2
D: NA
J: TRBJ1-5
size: NA
DNA: TGTGCCAGCAGTGTCGGGTCGGGACCTCAGCCCCAGCATTTT
CDR3: CASSVGSGPQPQHF

V: TRBV7-2
D: NA
J: TRBJ2-2
size: NA
DNA: TGTGCCAGCAGCTTAGCCGGAGGGATCGGGGAGCTGTTTTTT
CDR3: CASSLAGGIGELFF

V: TRBV7-9
D: NA
J: TRBJ1-4
size: NA
DNA: TGTGCCAGCAGCCTGGGGGGAGCTAATGAAAAACTGTTTTTT
CDR3: CASSLGGANEKLFF

V: TRBV30
D: NA
J: TRBJ2-3
size: NA
DNA: TGTGCCATGGAGGGCAGGGGGTATTCAGATACGCAGTATTTT
CDR3: CAMEGRGYSDTQYF

V: TRBV27
D: TRBD1
J: TRBJ1-2
size: NA
DNA: TGTGCCAGCAGTTTATCCTCCGCATTGACAGGGGGAAGAGGCTACACCTTC
CDR3: CASSLSSALTGGRGYTF

V: TRBV27
D: TRBD1
J: TRBJ1-1
size: few
DNA: TGTGCCAGCAGGCCAAGCCGGGACAGGACAGTGAACACTGAAGCTTTCTTT
CDR3: CASRPSRDRTVNTEAFF

V: TRBV27
D: NA
J: TRBJ1-4
size: few
DNA: TGTGCCAGCAGTTACAGGGTGCCTAATGAAAAACTGTTTTTT
CDR3: CASSYRVPNEKLFF

V: TRBV5-6
D: NA
J: TRBJ2-2
size: NA
DNA: TGTGCCAGCAGCTCATGGACCTACACCGGGGAGCTGTTTTTT
CDR3: CASSSWTYTGELFF

V: TRBV4-1
D: NA
J: TRBJ1-6
size: NA
DNA: TGCGCCAGCAGCCAGGAGAAACAGGCGTCAAGCTCCTATAATTCACCCCTCCACTTT
CDR3: CASSQEKQASSSYNSPLHF

V: TRBV10-3
D: NA
J: TRBJ1-2
size: NA
DNA: TGTGCCATCAGTGAGTTAGACACAGCTAACTATGGCTACACCTTC
CDR3: CAISELDTANYGYTF

V: TRBV29-1
D: TRBD1
J: TRBJ1-2
size: NA
DNA: TGCAGCGTCGTGGGGGACAGGGTAGACCTGTACACCTTC
CDR3: CSVVGDRVDLYTF

V: TRBV11-2
D: TRBD1
J: TRBJ1-2
size: NA
DNA: TGTGCCAGCAGCTTAGGCAGGGGGATCAACTATGGCTACACCTTC
CDR3: CASSLGRGINYGYTF

V: TRBV6-6
D: NA
J: TRBJ2-3
size: once
DNA: TGTGCCAGCAGCCCCACGGGGACCCAAACAGATACGCAGTATTTT
CDR3: CASSPTGTQTDTQYF

V: TRBV18
D: NA
J: TRBJ2-1
size: NA
DNA: TGTGCCAGCTCACCTCTTTTAGAGCTCAAATACAATGAGCAGTTCTTC
CDR3: CASSPLLELKYNEQFF

V: TRBV28
D: TRBD1
J: TRBJ2-7
size: NA
DNA: TGTGCCAGCAGTCCGCCGGGACAGGGGGCCTACGAGCAGTACTTC
CDR3: CASSPPGQGAYEQYF

V: TRBV2
D: NA
J: TRBJ2-5
size: NA
DNA: TGTGCCAGCAGTGTCTCTCAATGGGCAGAGACCCAGTACTTC
CDR3: CASSVSQWAETQYF

V: TRBV29-1
D: TRBD1
J: TRBJ1-2
size: NA
DNA: TGCAGCGGACAGGGAAATAGGAATGGCTACACCTTC
CDR3: CSGQGNRNGYTF

V: TRBV7-8
D: TRBD1
J: TRBJ2-4
size: NA
DNA: TGTGCCAGCAGCTTAGCCCTGGACAGGCGCCTAGCCAAAAACATTCAGTACTTC
CDR3: CASSLALDRRLAKNIQYF

V: TRBV7-2
D: NA
J: TRBJ1-5
size: NA
DNA: TGTGCCAGCAGCTTCTACAGGGATCAGCCCCAGCATTTT
CDR3: CASSFYRDQPQHF

V: TRBV6-5
D: NA
J: TRBJ2-7
size: NA
DNA: TGTGCCAGCAGTTTTGCAGATTACGAGCAGTACTTC
CDR3: CASSFADYEQYF

V: TRBV7-2
D: NA
J: TRBJ1-6
size: NA
DNA: TGTGCCAGCAGCTTAGCGCCGGGCCACGGGGGGAATTCACCCCTCCACTTT
CDR3: CASSLAPGHGGNSPLHF

V: TRBV6-1
D: TRBD1
J: TRBJ1-2
size: NA
DNA: TGTGCCAGCGACAGACAGGGCACCTATGGCTACACCTTC
CDR3: CASDRQGTYGYTF

V: TRBV25-1
D: NA
J: TRBJ2-5
size: NA
DNA: TGTGCCAGCGCAGGAGGCGAGACCCAGTACTTC
CDR3: CASAGGETQYF

V: TRBV4-1
D: TRBD2
J: TRBJ2-2
size: NA
DNA: TGCGCCAGCAGCCAAGATAGCAGCGGGGGAACCGGGGAGCTGTTTTTT
CDR3: CASSQDSSGGTGELFF

V: TRBV5-1
D: TRBD2
J: TRBJ2-7
size: NA
DNA: TGCGCCAGCAGCCCTCGACTAGCGGGAGCCTACGAGCAGTACTTC
CDR3: CASSPRLAGAYEQYF

V: TRBV6-5
D: NA
J: TRBJ1-6
size: NA
DNA: TGTGCCAGCAGTTACTCGAAGCGCAGGATTAATTCACCCCTCCACTTT
CDR3: CASSYSKRRINSPLHF

V: TRBV4-3
D: NA
J: TRBJ2-1
size: NA
DNA: TGCGCCAGCAGCCAAAAATCCGGGGGGCCAGGGTGGGATGAGCAGTTCTTC
CDR3: CASSQKSGGPGWDEQFF

V: TRBV7-9
D: NA
J: TRBJ1-5
size: few
DNA: TGTGCCAGCAGCTCAACAGGTGGGGGGATCAATCAGCCCCAGCATTTT
CDR3: CASSSTGGGINQPQHF

V: TRBV7-2
D: NA
J: TRBJ2-3
size: NA
DNA: TGTGCCAGCAGCATGAAAGGGACACAACTTAGCACAGATACGCAGTATTTT
CDR3: CASSMKGTQLSTDTQYF

V: TRBV7-6
D: TRBD2
J: TRBJ2-1
size: NA
DNA: TGTGCCAGCAGCCCGCGGACTAGCGGGAAGTACAATGAGCAGTTCTTC
CDR3: CASSPRTSGKYNEQFF

V: TRBV5-1
D: NA
J: TRBJ2-3
size: NA
DNA: TGCGCCAGCAGCTTGGGCAGGGAGGCTGGCACAGATACGCAGTATTTT
CDR3: CASSLGREAGTDTQYF